This TCR beta chain was identified during a study of cytotoxic CD8 clonotypes in ibrutinib-treated CLL. Study overall: Mean yields were approximately 250,000 productive templates and about 94,000 productive rearrangements per sample. Study-level findings and limits: Higher clonality was seen at ibrutinib response and a return toward baseline at progression.

About 2.2 micrograms of genomic DNA, which was extracted from cryopreserved PBMCs, served as the material used for the TCR beta libraries. CDR1 is SGHNT and CDR2 is YYREEE in the germline V gene (reference sequence). The CDR3 runs to 14 residues. V lost 0 bases, J lost 2 bases, and 9 bases lay in between. As to this clone: The antigen remains undetermined.

Measured with immunoSEQ multiplex PCR; TCRdb has only the in-frame clones, and not every one. Here the sample spans about 60,000 clones, roughly 50% being singletons. This sequence joins TRBV5-4 and TRBJ2-7; D may be TRBD1 or TRBD2 (5 bases each). The receptor was derived from a human donor with chronic lymphocytic leukemia. The material sequenced was PBMCs, taken after 24 months of ibrutinib treatment. The CDR3 DNA reads TGTGCCAGCAGCTTGGCGGGACCACCCTACGAGCAGTACTTC. As protein: CASSLAGPPYEQYF.